Sequencing of this T cell receptor (beta chain) was carried out in a study of blood T cell repertoires in COVID-19. V lost 5 bases to trimming and J lost 6 bases; unmatched junction nucleotides: 14. The CDR3 sequence is 16 residues long. CDR1 and CDR2 from the germline V gene are SGHAT and FQNNGV. Some clones are missing from TCRdb's copy, which holds only in-frame ones; the method was immunoSEQ multiplex PCR. The data hold approximately 170,000 clones, with about 88% observed a single time. This sequence originates from a man aged 55 to 70 with acute or convalescent COVID-19. The sample was peripheral blood. This sequence joins TRBV11-2 and TRBJ2-3; 7 nucleotides line up with TRBD1. Here the CDR3 DNA reads TGTGCCAGCAGCCTTATCCCAACACAGGGGATGGATACGCAGTATTTT. As protein: CASSLIPTQGMDTQYF.